These 3 T cell receptor beta chains were all obtained from the same sample, sequenced in a study of early T cells in non-severe SARS-CoV-2 infection. Each CDR3 protein gets one entry after TCRdb re-called the 5' RACE reads with MiXCR. The table has about 92,000 distinct CDR3 sequences, around 14% seen once. The sample consisted of whole blood. These TCRs come from an adult who was a healthcare worker with PCR-confirmed SARS-CoV-2 infection or an uninfected control (not recorded which).

V is TRBV7-7 and J is TRBJ2-1; 7 bases fit TRBD2. CDR1 SSHAT and CDR2 FNYEAQ come from the germline V gene (reference sequence). The CDR3 is made up of 13 amino acids. Trimming cost V 1 base and J 10 bases; bases outside gene matches: 4. CDR3 coding DNA: TGTGCCAGCAGCTTAGGGCGGGGGAAAGAGCAGTTCTTC. Amino acid sequence: CASSLGRGKEQFF. Looking up the rest from reference TRBV7-7 and TRBJ2-1 gives the full variable domain: GAGVSQSPRYKVTKRGQDVTLRCDPISSHATLYWYQQALGQGPEFLTYFNYEAQPDKSGLPSDRFSAERPEGSISTLTIQRTEQRDSAMYRCASSLGRGKEQFFGPGTRLTVL.

J is TRBJ1-4 and V is TRBV29-1, with 7 nucleotides matching TRBD1. CDR1 and CDR2 (germline): SQVTM, ANQGSEA. The CDR3 is made up of 14 amino acids. With 6 bases clipped from V and 8 bases from J, the junction kept 12 bases outside the gene matches. The CDR3 sequence is CSVFLDRVGEKLFF. Here the CDR3 DNA reads TGCAGCGTCTTCCTCGACAGGGTTGGAGAAAAACTGTTTTTT. The variable domain in full, completed from reference TRBV29-1 and TRBJ1-4, reads SAVISQKPSRDICQRGTSLTIQCQVDSQVTMMFWYRQQPGQSLTLIATANQGSEATYESGFVIDKFPISRPNLTFSTLTVSNMSPEDSSIYLCSVFLDRVGEKLFFGSGTQLSVL.

J is TRBJ2-3 and V is TRBV2; 9 positions match TRBD2. From germline, CDR1 is SNHLY and CDR2 FYNNEI. The CDR3 has 13 amino acids. The junction had 6 bases not matched to a gene; V was cut back by 10 bases and J by 4 bases. The chain's CDR3 is CATRAGGSDTQYF. CDR3 in DNA: TGTGCCACCCGAGCGGGAGGTTCAGATACGCAGTATTTT. Full variable domain (rest looked up from reference TRBV2 and TRBJ2-3): EPEVTQTPSHQVTQMGQEVILRCVPISNHLYFYWYRQILGQKVEFLVSFYNNEISEKSEIFDDQFSVERPDGSNFTLKIRSTKLEDSAMYFCATRAGGSDTQYFGPGTRLTVL.